A selection of T cell receptor beta chains follows, all from one sample in a study of shared clonotypes between healthy human individuals. This table comes from immunoSEQ multiplex PCR, and its TCRdb copy is limited to in-frame clones, with some not included. Of about 2.4 million clones in the sample, over 85% were seen once. The sequenced sample was naive CD4+ T cells sorted from blood. These receptors all stem from a man between 18 and 29 years old in good health. CDR3s include the opening cysteine and the closing phenylalanine or tryptophan. A D gene is named only where the DNA matches it firmly. The size entry is marked missing in some rows and otherwise reads once, few, many or a size class.

j_call clone_size d_call v_call cdr3_aa cdr3_nt
TRBJ2-7 NA NA TRBV19 CASRQDTAYEQYF TGTGCCAGTAGGCAGGACACCGCCTACGAGCAGTACTTC
TRBJ2-3 NA TRBD2 TRBV7-6 CASSFQLLAEGTDTQYF TGTGCCAGCAGCTTCCAACTCCTAGCGGAGGGGACAGATACGCAGTATTTT
TRBJ2-7 NA NA TRBV10-3 CAISAGSYEQYF TGTGCCATCAGCGCGGGTTCCTACGAGCAGTACTTC
TRBJ2-3 NA NA TRBV6-5 CASRRGSDTQYF TGTGCCAGCAGGAGGGGGTCAGATACGCAGTATTTT
TRBJ2-7 once TRBD1 TRBV9 CASSPRDRGSEQYF TGTGCCAGCAGCCCCCGGGACAGGGGTTCCGAGCAGTACTTC
TRBJ2-5 NA NA TRBV2 CASSEEVAGKETQYF TGTGCCAGCAGTGAAGAAGTGGCGGGAAAAGAGACCCAGTACTTC
TRBJ1-1 NA NA TRBV5-4 CASSNDPNTEAFF TGTGCCAGCAGCAACGACCCGAACACTGAAGCTTTCTTT
TRBJ1-6 NA NA TRBV11-2 CASSPGGGRSPLHF TGTGCCAGCAGCCCCGGGGGGGGCAGATCACCCCTCCACTTT
TRBJ1-1 NA NA TRBV5-1 CASREQGGLTEAFF TGCGCCAGCCGGGAACAGGGAGGGTTGACTGAAGCTTTCTTT
TRBJ1-6 NA NA TRBV27 CASTIAGISSPLHF TGTGCCAGCACCATAGCGGGAATCAGTTCACCCCTCCACTTT
TRBJ1-2 NA NA TRBV10-3 CAISDGRYGYTF TGTGCCATCAGTGACGGCCGCTATGGCTACACCTTC
TRBJ2-3 NA TRBD1 TRBV6-6 CASSHYRGTDTQYF TGTGCCAGCAGTCATTACAGGGGTACAGATACGCAGTATTTT
TRBJ1-5 NA NA TRBV21-1 CASGTGGGGNQPQHF TGTGCCAGCGGGACAGGGGGTGGAGGCAATCAGCCCCAGCATTTT
TRBJ1-3 NA NA TRBV10-1 CASSVGGSYSGNTIYF TGCGCCAGCAGTGTTGGAGGATCCTACTCTGGAAACACCATATATTTT
TRBJ2-2 NA NA TRBV7-7 CASSLDVGGELFF TGTGCTAGCAGCTTAGATGTGGGCGGGGAGCTGTTTTTT
TRBJ1-5 NA NA TRBV19 CASSPERGNQPQHF TGTGCCAGTAGTCCGGAGCGCGGCAATCAGCCCCAGCATTTT
TRBJ1-2 once TRBD1 TRBV28 CASSLYWDRGYGYTF TGTGCCAGCAGTTTGTATTGGGACAGGGGCTATGGCTACACCTTC
TRBJ1-3 NA NA TRBV30 CAWIGGIRNTIYF TGTGCCTGGATAGGGGGAATAAGAAACACCATATATTTT
TRBJ1-2 NA TRBD1 TRBV4-1 CASSQPRDRVDGYTF TGCGCCAGCAGCCAACCCCGGGACAGGGTCGATGGCTACACCTTC
TRBJ1-4 once NA TRBV6-5 CASSYNRREEKLFF TGTGCCAGCAGTTATAATCGGCGGGAGGAAAAACTGTTTTTT
TRBJ2-7 NA NA TRBV7-9 CASSLDFGPYPYEQYF TGTGCCAGCAGCTTAGATTTTGGGCCATACCCCTACGAGCAGTACTTC
TRBJ2-1 NA TRBD2 TRBV14 CASSVAGLGFDEQFF TGTGCCAGCAGCGTAGCGGGGTTGGGGTTCGATGAGCAGTTCTTC
TRBJ2-7 NA NA TRBV5-1 CASSLDVGSSYEQYF TGCGCCAGCAGCTTGGACGTGGGCAGCTCCTACGAGCAGTACTTC
TRBJ1-5 NA TRBD1 TRBV25-1 CASSESGTGGSGPQHF TGTGCCAGCAGTGAATCGGGGACAGGGGGTAGTGGGCCCCAGCATTTT
TRBJ2-3 NA TRBD2 TRBV5-5 CASSKGTSGNLKTDTQYF TGTGCCAGCAGCAAGGGGACTAGCGGGAATTTGAAAACAGATACGCAGTATTTT
TRBJ2-1 NA NA TRBV11-2 CASSLRDGYNEQFF TGTGCCAGCAGCTTACGCGACGGGTACAATGAGCAGTTCTTC
TRBJ2-2 NA NA TRBV7-2 CASSLVGTDTGELFF TGTGCCAGCAGCTTAGTTGGGACGGACACCGGGGAGCTGTTTTTT
TRBJ1-5 NA NA TRBV10-2 CASSEDQESHRPQHF TGCGCCAGCAGTGAGGATCAGGAGTCACATCGGCCCCAGCATTTT
TRBJ2-2 NA TRBD1 TRBV6-5 CASRTGFTGELFF TGTGCCAGCAGGACAGGGTTCACCGGGGAGCTGTTTTTT